These 5 T cell receptor beta chains originate from one sample sequenced in a study of blood T cell repertoires in COVID-19. Using immunoSEQ multiplex PCR, the repertoire was profiled, and TCRdb retains in-frame clones only, with some absent. This sample yields 250,000 to 300,000 clones, of which about four fifths are seen a single time; around 2.9% belongs to the top ten. The sample consisted of peripheral blood. These receptors all come from a woman aged 60-75 years with active or convalescent COVID-19.

The chain uses TRBV7-2 and TRBJ2-3; a weak D match, TRBD2 (7 bases). Trimming took 1 base from V and 5 from J, leaving 16 bases between them. Germline-derived CDR1 and CDR2 are SGHTA and FQGNSA. The CDR3 covers 16 residues. CDR3: CASSLGLGGAGDTQYF. CDR3 in DNA: TGTGCCAGCAGCTTAGGTCTGGGGGGGGCGGGAGATACGCAGTATTTT.

This clone was recorded only once. The chain recombines TRBV7-3 with TRBJ2-5, with 11 bases matching TRBD2. V lost 4 bases to trimming and J lost 2 bases; unmatched junction nucleotides: 3. Per germline, CDR1 SGHTA and CDR2 FQGTGA. The CDR3 runs 15 residues. The DNA of the CDR3 is TGTGCCAGCAGCTCGGGACTAGCGGCTCAAGAGACCCAGTACTTC. This encodes CASSSGLAAQETQYF.

This clone has at least ten counts. V and J are TRBV19 and TRBJ1-5; 8 positions match TRBD1. Germline assignment: CDR1 LNHDA and CDR2 SQIVND (reference sequence). The J segment lost 7 bases and the V segment lost 3 bases, leaving 11 bases of the junction unmatched. This CDR3 comprises 16 residues. CDR3 in DNA: TGTGCCAGTAGTATTGGCGGAGGACAGGGTAGCCAGCCCCAGCATTTT. Residues: CASSIGGGQGSQPQHF.

This sequence joins TRBV14 and TRBJ1-1; D gene uncertain. The CDR3 consists of 12 residues. Deletions cut 2 bases from V and 6 bases from J, with 7 bases between. CDR1 is SGHDN, CDR2 FVKESK, per germline. Here the CDR3 DNA reads TGTGCCAGCAGCCAACTCCCTCCTGAAGCTTTCTTT. Its translation is CASSQLPPEAFF.

This clone turned up a few times. The chain links TRBV19 to TRBJ1-4; 8 bases fit TRBD1. The CDR3 extends over 15 amino acids. Per germline, CDR1 LNHDA and CDR2 SQIVND (reference sequence). The V and J ends lost 4 bases and 8 bases, in that order; junction bases with no gene match: 9. The CDR3 loop is CASSTQGAQGEKLFF. The CDR3 coding sequence is TGTGCCAGTAGTACGCAGGGGGCGCAAGGGGAAAAACTGTTTTTT.